The 2 T cell receptor beta chains listed next were all sequenced from one sample in a study of T cells in Graves' hyperthyroidism and ophthalmopathy. TCR beta CDR3 sequences were amplified from RNA transcripts. Using the HTBI primer set, a first-round RT-PCR was run on the TCR CDR3. TCRdb recomputed calls from the multiplex PCR reads with MiXCR, one row per CDR3 protein. The sample shows 390,000 or so distinct CDR3 sequences, approximately 15% of them seen only once. Sequencing input: blood. The receptors were gathered from a man younger than 35 with Graves' ophthalmopathy.

Many counts were recorded for this clonotype. V gene TRBV2 combines with J gene TRBJ2-7; TRBD2 agrees at 8 bases. This CDR3 is built from 15 residues. CDR1 is SNHLY, CDR2 FYNNEI, per germline. Trimming took 7 bases from V and 1 from J; bases not matched to a gene: 9. The CDR3 DNA sequence: TGTGCCAGCACCCCGGGGGGGTTTTCGTCCTACGAGCAGTACTTC. As protein: CASTPGGFSSYEQYF.

The J gene is TRBJ2-3, the V gene TRBV4-2, with 7 bases matching TRBD2. The CDR3 spans 16 residues. Germline loops: CDR1 LGHNA, CDR2 YNFKEQ. Germline trimming cut 1 base from V and 2 bases from J; bases unmatched to any gene: 6. The DNA of the CDR3 is TGTGCCAGCAGCCAAGCCACCAGCGGGGTCACAGATACGCAGTATTTT. Its protein product is CASSQATSGVTDTQYF.